This T cell receptor (beta chain) appears in the sequencing data of a study of blood T cell repertoires in COVID-19 (TCRdb year 2020). Regarding the complete study: Samples from collaborators originated in the United States, Italy and Spain and spanned both the acute and convalescent phases of COVID-19. The repertoires were released in a freely available public database intended as a resource for research on the immune response to SARS-CoV-2. The samples were drawn from the first 160 participants of the ongoing ImmuneRACE study and from more than 1,000 subjects provided by 6 global collaborators. Where HLA class I and class II types were available, the types were taken from metadata supplied by the sample provider, not from assay-based typing. Deeply sampled blood TCRbeta repertoires from subjects exposed to, actively infected with, or recovered from COVID-19 were included in the dataset. A de-identified subject ID, COVID-19 status, age in years and sex were almost always included in the sample metadata. The material from the prospective study consisted of cDNA or gDNA derived from T cells, B-cell-depleted T cells, or PBMCs. Study-level results and caveats: The amount of clinical and demographic metadata varied by source and participant and was provided uncurated.

The immunoSEQ Assay, a bias-controlled multiplex PCR, was used to amplify TCRbeta CDR3 regions from genomic DNA. On the study's bioinformatics: Within the assay, amplification of reference gene primers was used to estimate how many nucleated cells each sample contained. To quantify the absolute abundance of each unique TCRbeta CDR3 rearrangement, sequence reads were collapsed and filtered. Productive Simpson clonality was computed per sample as the square root of Simpson's diversity index over productive rearrangements. TCRdb's version of the immuneACCESS table is confined to in-frame rearrangements and falls short of the full clone set. An unresolved V gene accounts for under half of the shortfall where checked; the remainder is of unknown origin. That table supplies the V and J calls and clone size; D and trimming were determined from the DNA. This sample is represented by about 190,000 clones; about 90% of them were singletons. The ten top clones hold roughly 0.56% of the sample.

For this clone: Its antigen specificity is not known. No qualities accompany the bases; no much larger clone lies one base away.

Whole blood was collected in K2EDTA tubes by collaborating institutions according to the institutions' own protocols. For TCRbeta analysis, collaborator samples were shipped as frozen whole blood, as isolated PBMCs, or as DNA extracted from either sample type. The clonotype comes from a man aged 50 or older with acute or convalescent COVID-19. The material sequenced was peripheral blood.

The nucleotide sequence is given as TGTGCCAGCCAGGAGGCGAACACTGAAGCTTTCTTT. This encodes CASQEANTEAFF. The chain is encoded by TRBV7-9 joined to TRBJ1-1; the D gene assignment is ambiguous. A distance of 8 bases separates the germline ends of V and J, which lose 8 bases and 1 base respectively. From the cysteine through the phenylalanine, the CDR3 covers 12 amino acids. CDR3 DNA is the only sequence kept; it has 36 bases, read in frame from the first base. Looking up the germline V gene (reference sequence) yields CDR1 SEHNR and CDR2 FQNEAQ.